Sequencing of this T cell receptor (beta chain) was carried out in a study of control samples from healthy donors and cancer patients. The method was immunoSEQ multiplex PCR; TCRdb's version includes in-frame clones alone and lacks a portion of them. The table records some 120,000 clones, 70% to 90% of them present only once. Material: blood. The source of this sequence is an older woman in good health.

The CDR3 protein is CASSFPVSGWGEKLFF. Written as DNA, the CDR3 is TGTGCCAGCAGCTTCCCCGTCTCAGGGTGGGGTGAAAAACTGTTTTTT. The rearrangement uses TRBV4-2 and TRBJ1-4; D is perhaps TRBD1 (5 bases). V was trimmed by 5 bases and J by 7 bases, leaving 20 bases between them. Germline lookup yields CDR1 LGHNA and CDR2 YNFKEQ. This CDR3 has 16 amino acids.